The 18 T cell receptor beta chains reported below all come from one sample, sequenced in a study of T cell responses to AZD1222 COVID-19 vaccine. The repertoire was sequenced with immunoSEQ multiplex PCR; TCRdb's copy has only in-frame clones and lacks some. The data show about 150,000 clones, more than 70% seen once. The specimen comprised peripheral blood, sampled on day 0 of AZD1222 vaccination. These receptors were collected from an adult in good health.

The CDR3 sequence is CASSLQASGELFF. The CDR3 DNA reads as TGCGCCAGCAGCCTCCAGGCATCCGGGGAGCTGTTTTTT. The chain joins TRBV10-2 to TRBJ2-2; D is ambiguous. Germline CDR1 and CDR2: WSHSY and SAAADI. This CDR3 is 13 amino acids long. V lost 6 bases, J lost 6 bases, and 11 bases lay in between.

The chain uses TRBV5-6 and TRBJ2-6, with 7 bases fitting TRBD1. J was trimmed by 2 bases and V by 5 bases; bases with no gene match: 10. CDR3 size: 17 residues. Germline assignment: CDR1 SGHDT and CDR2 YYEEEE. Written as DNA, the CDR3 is TGTGCCAGCAGACCTCTTACAGGGGCGACTGGGGCCAACGTCCTGACTTTC. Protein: CASRPLTGATGANVLTF.

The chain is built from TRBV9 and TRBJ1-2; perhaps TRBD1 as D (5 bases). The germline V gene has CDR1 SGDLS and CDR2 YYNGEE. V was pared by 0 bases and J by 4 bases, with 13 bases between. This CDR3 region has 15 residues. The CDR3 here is CASSVEAGLSYGYTF. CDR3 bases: TGTGCCAGCAGCGTAGAGGCAGGGCTAAGCTATGGCTACACCTTC.

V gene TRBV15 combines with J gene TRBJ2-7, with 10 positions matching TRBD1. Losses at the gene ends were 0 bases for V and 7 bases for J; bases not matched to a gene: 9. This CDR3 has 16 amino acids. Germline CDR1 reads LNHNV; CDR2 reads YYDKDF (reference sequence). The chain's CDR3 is CATSRDRGQGKDEQYF. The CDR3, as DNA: TGTGCCACCAGCAGAGATAGGGGACAGGGGAAAGATGAGCAGTACTTC.

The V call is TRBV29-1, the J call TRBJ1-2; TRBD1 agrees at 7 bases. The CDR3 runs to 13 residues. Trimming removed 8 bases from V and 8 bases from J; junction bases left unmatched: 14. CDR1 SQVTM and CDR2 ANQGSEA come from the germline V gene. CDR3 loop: CSTQGSTGNGYTF. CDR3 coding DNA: TGCAGCACCCAGGGATCGACAGGGAACGGCTACACCTTC.

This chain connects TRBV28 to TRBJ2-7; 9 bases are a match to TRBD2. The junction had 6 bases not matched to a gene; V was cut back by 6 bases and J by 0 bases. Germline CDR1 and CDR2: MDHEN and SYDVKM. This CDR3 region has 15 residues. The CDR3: CASSYGTSSSYEQYF. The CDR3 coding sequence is TGTGCCAGCAGCTACGGGACTAGCAGCTCCTACGAGCAGTACTTC.

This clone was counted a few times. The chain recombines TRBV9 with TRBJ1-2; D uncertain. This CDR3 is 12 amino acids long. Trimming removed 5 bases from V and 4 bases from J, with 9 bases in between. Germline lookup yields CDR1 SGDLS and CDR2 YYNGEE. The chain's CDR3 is CASRRLTYGYTF. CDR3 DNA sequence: TGTGCCAGCAGGAGACTTACCTATGGCTACACCTTC.

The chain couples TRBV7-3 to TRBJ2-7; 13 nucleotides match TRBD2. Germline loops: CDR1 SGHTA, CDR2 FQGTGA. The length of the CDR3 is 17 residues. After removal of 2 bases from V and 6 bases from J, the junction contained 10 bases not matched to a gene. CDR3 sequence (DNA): TGTGCCAGCAGCTTAGGCCCCACACTAGCGGGAGGGGGCGAGCAGTACTTC. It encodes CASSLGPTLAGGGEQYF.

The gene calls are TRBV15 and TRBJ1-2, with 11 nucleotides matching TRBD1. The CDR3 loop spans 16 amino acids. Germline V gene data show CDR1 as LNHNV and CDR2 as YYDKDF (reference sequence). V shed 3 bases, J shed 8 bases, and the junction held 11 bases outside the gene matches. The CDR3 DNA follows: TGTGCCACCAGCAGTGCCGGGACAGGGGGTAATCGGGGCTACACCTTC. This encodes CATSSAGTGGNRGYTF. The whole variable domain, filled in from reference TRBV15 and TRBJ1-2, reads DAMVIQNPRYQVTQFGKPVTLSCSQTLNHNVMYWYQQKSSQAPKLLFHYYDKDFNNEADTPDNFQSRRPNTSFCFLDIRSPGLGDTAMYLCATSSAGTGGNRGYTFGSGTRLTVV.

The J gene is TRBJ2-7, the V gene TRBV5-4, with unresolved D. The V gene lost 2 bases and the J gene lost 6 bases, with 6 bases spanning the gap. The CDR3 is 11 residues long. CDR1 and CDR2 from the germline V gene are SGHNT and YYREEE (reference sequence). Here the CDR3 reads CASSFQGEQYF. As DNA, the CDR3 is TGTGCCAGCAGCTTTCAAGGCGAGCAGTACTTC.

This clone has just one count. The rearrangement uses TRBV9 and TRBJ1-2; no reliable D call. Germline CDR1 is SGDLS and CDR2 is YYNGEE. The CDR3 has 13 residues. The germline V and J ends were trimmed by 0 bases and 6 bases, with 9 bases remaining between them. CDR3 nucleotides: TGTGCCAGCAGCGTAGATCGGCAGCATGGCTACACCTTC. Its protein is CASSVDRQHGYTF. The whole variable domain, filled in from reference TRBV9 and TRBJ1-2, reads DSGVTQTPKHLITATGQRVTLRCSPRSGDLSVYWYQQSLDQGLQFLIQYYNGEERAKGNILERFSAQQFPDLHSELNLSSLELGDSALYFCASSVDRQHGYTFGSGTRLTVV.

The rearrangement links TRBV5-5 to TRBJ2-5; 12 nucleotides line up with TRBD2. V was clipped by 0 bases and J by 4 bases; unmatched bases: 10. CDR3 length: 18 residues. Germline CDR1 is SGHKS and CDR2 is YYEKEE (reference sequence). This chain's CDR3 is CASSLDGTSGRKGETQYF. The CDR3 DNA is TGTGCCAGCAGCTTGGACGGGACTAGCGGGCGTAAGGGAGAGACCCAGTACTTC.

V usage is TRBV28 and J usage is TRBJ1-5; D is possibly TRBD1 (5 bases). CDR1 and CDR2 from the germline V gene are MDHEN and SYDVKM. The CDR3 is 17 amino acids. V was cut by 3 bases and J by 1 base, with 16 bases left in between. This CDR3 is CASSFFRVGVSNQPQHF. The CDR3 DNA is TGTGCCAGCAGTTTTTTTAGGGTAGGGGTAAGCAATCAGCCCCAGCATTTT.

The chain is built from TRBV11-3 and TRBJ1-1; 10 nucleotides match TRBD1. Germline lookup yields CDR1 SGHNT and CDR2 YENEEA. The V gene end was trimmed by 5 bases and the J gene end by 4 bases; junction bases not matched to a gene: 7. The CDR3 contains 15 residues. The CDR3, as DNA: TGTGCCAGCAGCCCCAGGACAGGGGGGGGCACTGAAGCTTTCTTT. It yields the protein CASSPRTGGGTEAFF. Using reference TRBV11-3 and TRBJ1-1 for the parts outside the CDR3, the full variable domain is EAGVVQSPRYKIIEKKQPVAFWCNPISGHNTLYWYLQNLGQGPELLIRYENEEAVDDSQLPKDRFSAERLKGVDSTLKIQPAELGDSAVYLCASSPRTGGGTEAFFGQGTRLTVV.

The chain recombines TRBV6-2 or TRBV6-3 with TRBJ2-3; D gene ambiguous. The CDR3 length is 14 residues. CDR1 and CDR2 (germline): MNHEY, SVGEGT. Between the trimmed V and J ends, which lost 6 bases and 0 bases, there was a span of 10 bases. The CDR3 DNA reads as TGTGCCAGCAGCCAAGATACTAGCACAGATACGCAGTATTTT. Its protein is CASSQDTSTDTQYF.

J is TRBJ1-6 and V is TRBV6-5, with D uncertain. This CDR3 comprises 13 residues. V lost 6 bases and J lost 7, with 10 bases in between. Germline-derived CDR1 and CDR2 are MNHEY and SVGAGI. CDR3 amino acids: CASSYGRNSPLHF. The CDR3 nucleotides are TGTGCCAGCAGCTACGGTAGAAATTCACCCCTCCACTTT.

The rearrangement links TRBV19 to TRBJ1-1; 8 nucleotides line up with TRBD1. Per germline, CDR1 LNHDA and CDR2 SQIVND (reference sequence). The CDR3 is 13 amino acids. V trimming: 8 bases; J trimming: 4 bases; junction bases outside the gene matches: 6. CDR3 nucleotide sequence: TGTGCCAGTGGTCAGGGGGCGGGCACTGAAGCTTTCTTT. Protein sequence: CASGQGAGTEAFF.

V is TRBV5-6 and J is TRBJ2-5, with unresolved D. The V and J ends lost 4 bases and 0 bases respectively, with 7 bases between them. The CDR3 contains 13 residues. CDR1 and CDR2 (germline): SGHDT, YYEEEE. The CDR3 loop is CASSPRHQETQYF. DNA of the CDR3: TGTGCCAGCAGCCCGAGGCACCAAGAGACCCAGTACTTC.